These 15 T cell receptor beta chains came from one sample sequenced in a study of graft-versus-host responses after intestinal transplantation (dated by TCRdb to 2020 to 2022). Library construction relied on the immunoSEQ multiplex PCR assay. In its TCRdb copy, this immuneACCESS table keeps in-frame sequences only and misses some clones. Where compared with another copy, unresolved V genes explain less than half of these, and the others have no known cause. For this sample the table gives over 60,000 clones, of which around 90% were detected only once. Clones ranked in the top ten supply 6.7% of the sample. This specimen was bone marrow, taken 734 days after intestinal transplantation. These receptor sequences come from a human patient who received an intestinal transplant, so some T cells may come from the graft donor.

This clone was counted a single time. The chain employs TRBV6-6 and TRBJ1-1; D is unclear. The CDR3 totals 11 residues. In germline, CDR1 is MNHNY, CDR2 SVGAGI (reference sequence). V lost 7 bases, J lost 6 bases, and 9 bases lay in between. CDR3 in amino acids: CASMTESEAFF. The CDR3 DNA reads TGTGCCAGCATGACGGAATCTGAAGCTTTCTTT.

This clone appeared once. The V call is TRBV4-1, the J call TRBJ2-2; 7 bases are shared with TRBD1. With 5 bases clipped from V and 6 bases from J, the junction kept 6 bases outside the gene matches. The germline CDR1 and CDR2 sequences are MGHRA and YSYEKL. CDR3 size: 14 residues. CDR3: CASSLGGAAGELFF. Here the CDR3 DNA reads TGCGCCAGCAGCTTAGGGGGCGCGGCCGGGGAGCTGTTTTTT.

V gene TRBV18 combines with J gene TRBJ2-6, with a tentative D call TRBD2 (6 bases). In germline, CDR1 is KGHSH, CDR2 LQKENI. The CDR3 consists of 14 residues. Trimming removed 5 bases from V and 2 bases from J, with 7 bases in between. The CDR3 coding sequence is TGTGCCAGCTCAACTAGCCCTGGGGCCAACGTCCTGACTTTC. Protein: CASSTSPGANVLTF. The full variable domain, in which reference TRBV18 and TRBJ2-6 provide the parts outside the CDR3, is NAGVMQNPRHLVRRRGQEARLRCSPMKGHSHVYWYRQLPEEGLKFMVYLQKENIIDESGMPKERFSAEFPKEGPSILRIQQVVRGDSAAYFCASSTSPGANVLTFGAGSRLTVL.

The genes are TRBV19 and TRBJ2-1; no clear D. V lost 6 bases to trimming and J lost 7 bases, with 7 bases between them. CDR3 length: 11 residues. CDR1 is LNHDA, CDR2 SQIVND, per germline (reference sequence). The CDR3 nucleotides are TGTGCCAGTAGCCAACCTAATGAGCAGTTCTTC. This sequence encodes CASSQPNEQFF. The variable domain in full, completed from reference TRBV19 and TRBJ2-1, reads DGGITQSPKYLFRKEGQNVTLSCEQNLNHDAMYWYRQDPGQGLRLIYYSQIVNDFQKGDIAEGYSVSREKKESFPLTVTSAQKNPTAFYLCASSQPNEQFFGPGTRLTVL.

The table lists this clone with a few counts. The rearrangement joins TRBV7-9 to TRBJ1-2; D is ambiguous. The ends were cut back, 5 bases at V and 6 bases at J, with 22 bases in the middle. Per the germline V gene, CDR1 is SEHNR and CDR2 is FQNEAQ (reference sequence). This CDR3 has 16 amino acids. CDR3 nucleotide sequence: TGTGCCAGCAGCCCCTCTAGGACTGCGGCGCAGCATGGCTACACCTTC. This encodes CASSPSRTAAQHGYTF.

The chain couples TRBV6-5 to TRBJ1-6; TRBD1 might be the D (5 bases). The V gene lost 6 bases and the J gene lost 9 bases, with 18 bases spanning the gap. The CDR3 totals 15 residues. CDR1 and CDR2 (germline): MNHEY, SVGAGI. As DNA, the CDR3 is TGTGCCAGCAGCCCCATGGGGGGGACGGGTTCACCCCTCCACTTT. This encodes CASSPMGGTGSPLHF.

The chain couples TRBV18 to TRBJ1-4; D possibly corresponds to TRBD1 (5 bases). Trimming took off 1 base at V and 0 bases at J, with 6 bases between the two ends. This CDR3 has 15 residues. Germline V lookup: CDR1 KGHSH, CDR2 LQKENI. CDR3 in DNA: TGTGCCAGCTCACCACGGGGGGCAACTAATGAAAAACTGTTTTTT. It encodes CASSPRGATNEKLFF. Based on the CDR3 plus reference TRBV18 and TRBJ1-4, the full variable domain is NAGVMQNPRHLVRRRGQEARLRCSPMKGHSHVYWYRQLPEEGLKFMVYLQKENIIDESGMPKERFSAEFPKEGPSILRIQQVVRGDSAAYFCASSPRGATNEKLFFGSGTQLSVL.

The chain joins TRBV5-4 to TRBJ1-1; D is undetermined. V was pared by 0 bases and J by 1 base, with 7 bases between. CDR1 SGHNT and CDR2 YYREEE come from the germline V gene (reference sequence). The CDR3 covers 14 residues. CDR3 coding DNA: TGTGCCAGCAGCTTGGGTCGGAGGAACACTGAAGCTTTCTTT. This sequence encodes CASSLGRRNTEAFF. Variable domain in full (rest from reference TRBV5-4 and TRBJ1-1): ETGVTQSPTHLIKTRGQQVTLRCSSQSGHNTVSWYQQALGQGPQFIFQYYREEENGRGNFPPRFSGLQFPNYSSELNVNALELDDSALYLCASSLGRRNTEAFFGQGTRLTVV.

This chain uses TRBV10-3 with TRBJ2-7, with D perhaps TRBD1 (7 bases). The CDR3 extends over 14 amino acids. Germline-derived CDR1 and CDR2 are ENHRY and SYGVKD. V was cut by 4 bases and J by 6 bases, with 16 bases left in between. Here the CDR3 DNA reads TGTGCCATCAGTGCAGTAGGTCAGGGGGGCGAGCAGTACTTC. It is translated as CAISAVGQGGEQYF.

V is TRBV5-6 and J is TRBJ1-1, with D perhaps TRBD1 (5 bases). CDR1 is SGHDT and CDR2 is YYEEEE in the germline V gene. V was pared by 2 bases and J by 8 bases, with 10 bases between. The CDR3 is 12 amino acids. CDR3 region: CASSFTGTEAFF. The CDR3 region has the DNA TGTGCCAGCAGCTTCACGGGGACCGAAGCTTTCTTT.

V is TRBV7-6 and J is TRBJ2-2, with unresolved D. The V and J ends lost 1 base and 0 bases respectively, with 6 bases between them. Germline V gene lookup returns CDR1 SGHVS and CDR2 FNYEAQ. The CDR3 runs to 15 residues. The CDR3 is CASSLGPPNTGELFF. As DNA, the CDR3 is TGTGCCAGCAGCTTAGGGCCTCCGAACACCGGGGAGCTGTTTTTT.

The chain links TRBV28 to TRBJ1-6; D gene ambiguous. This CDR3 is 14 amino acids long. Germline CDR1 is MDHEN and CDR2 is SYDVKM. Trimming removed 10 bases from V and 0 bases from J, with 10 bases in between. For the CDR3, the DNA is TGTGCCACCCGGGATGGCTCCTATAATTCACCCCTCCACTTT. As protein: CATRDGSYNSPLHF.

The chain carries TRBV6-6 and TRBJ1-1; 7 bases are a match to TRBD1. V lost 5 bases and J lost 9; bases outside the gene matches: 6. This CDR3 is 12 amino acids long. The germline V gene encodes CDR1 MNHNY and CDR2 SVGAGI (reference sequence). The CDR3 here is CASSKRQGKAFF. Written as DNA, the CDR3 is TGTGCCAGCAGTAAGCGACAGGGCAAAGCTTTCTTT.

The chain carries TRBV6-1 and TRBJ2-4; TRBD2 agrees at 8 bases. The junction had 9 bases not matched to a gene; V was cut back by 7 bases and J by 4 bases. There are 15 residues in the CDR3. CDR1 and CDR2 from the germline V gene are MNHNS and SASEGT. The CDR3 DNA follows: TGTGCCAGCACCCCCCGGGGGGGGCCAAAAAACATTCAGTACTTC. It translates to CASTPRGGPKNIQYF.

This chain connects TRBV28 to TRBJ2-5; possible D gene TRBD1, 5 bases. The CDR3 has 18 residues. The V and J ends lost 5 bases and 2 bases respectively, with 24 bases between them. In germline, CDR1 is MDHEN, CDR2 SYDVKM. The CDR3 bases are TGTGCCAGCAGTGTTTCCACGACAGCGTCGGAGATGCAAGAGACCCAGTACTTC. Amino acids: CASSVSTTASEMQETQYF.